Listed here is a single TCR beta chain. Original analysis: From reference gene primer amplification, estimates of nucleated cell counts were derived. Here immunoSEQ multiplex PCR was the method, and the copy in TCRdb shows in-frame clones only, minus some. The DNA was the basis for D and trimming; V, J and clone size are from that table. Of about 46,000 clones listed, about 84% were seen once; the top ten hold 8.8%. The data belong to a study of blood T cell repertoires in COVID-19. As for the study in general: From T cells, B-cell-depleted T cells, or PBMCs came the material, which was cDNA or gDNA.

Germline loops: CDR1 SGHTA, CDR2 FQGNSA. The CDR3 sequence is 15 residues long. After removal of 1 base from V and 8 bases from J, the junction contained 7 bases not matched to a gene. The chain has TRBV7-2 and TRBJ1-2; the match to TRBD1 covers 10 bases. The receptor comes from a man between 60 and 75 years old with acute or convalescent COVID-19. Sequenced: peripheral blood. DNA for the CDR3: TGTGCCAGCAGCTTAGGTGGGGACAGGGGAGGGGGCTACACCTTC. Translation gives CASSLGGDRGGGYTF.